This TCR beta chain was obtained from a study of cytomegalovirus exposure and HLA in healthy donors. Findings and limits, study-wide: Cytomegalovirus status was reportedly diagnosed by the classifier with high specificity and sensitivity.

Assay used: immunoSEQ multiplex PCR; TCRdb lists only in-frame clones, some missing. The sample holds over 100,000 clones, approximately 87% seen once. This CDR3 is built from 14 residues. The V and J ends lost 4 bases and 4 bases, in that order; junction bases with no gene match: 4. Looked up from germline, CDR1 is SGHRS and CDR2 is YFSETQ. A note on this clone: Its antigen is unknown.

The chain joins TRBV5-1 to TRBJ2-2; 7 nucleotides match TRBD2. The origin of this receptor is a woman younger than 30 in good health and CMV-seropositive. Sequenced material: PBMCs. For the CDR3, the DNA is TGCGCCAGCAGCCCTCGGACTAGCACCGGGGAGCTGTTTTTT. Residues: CASSPRTSTGELFF.